These T cell receptor beta chains were read from a single sample in a study of regulatory and conventional T cells in RAG deficiency. Method: immunoSEQ multiplex PCR; TCRdb's copy keeps in-frame clones and lacks some. Of more than 40,000 clones listed, around 90% are singletons. Another study also made use of these data, one on regulatory T cells.

The sample taken for sequencing was CD4+ effector T cells sorted from blood. The source is a human donor in good health. CDR3s include the opening cysteine and the closing phenylalanine or tryptophan. D genes are given only for firm matches. Clone size is given for some rows only: seen once, a few or many times, or a class if the clone is expanded.

clone size	V gene	D gene	J gene	CDR3 protein	CDR3 DNA
NA	TRBV28	NA	TRBJ1-6	CASSLGGNSRNSPLHF	TGTGCCAGCAGTTTAGGAGGGAACAGCCGAAATTCACCCCTCCACTTT
NA	TRBV11-2	TRBD1	TRBJ1-1	CASRRDRILNTEAFF	TGTGCCAGCAGACGGGACAGAATATTGAACACTGAAGCTTTCTTT
NA	TRBV5-1	TRBD2	TRBJ2-1	CASSLELAGTNEQFF	TGCGCCAGCAGCTTGGAACTAGCGGGAACCAATGAGCAGTTCTTC
NA	TRBV7-2	NA	TRBJ1-3	CASSTWTASGNTIYF	TGTGCCAGCAGCACGTGGACGGCGTCTGGAAACACCATATATTTT
NA	TRBV5-6	NA	TRBJ1-5	CASSFTGRFDQPQHF	TGTGCCAGCAGCTTTACAGGGAGGTTCGATCAGCCCCAGCATTTT
NA	TRBV5-4	NA	TRBJ1-2	CASSPLVSSSSYGYTF	TGTGCCAGCAGCCCCCTCGTGAGTTCATCCTCCTATGGCTACACCTTC
NA	TRBV9	NA	TRBJ2-2	CASSVESDYTGELFF	TGTGCCAGCAGCGTAGAAAGCGATTACACCGGGGAGCTGTTTTTT
NA	TRBV18	TRBD1	TRBJ2-3	CASSRVRGHPTDTQYF	TGTGCCAGCTCACGGGTCAGGGGGCATCCCACAGATACGCAGTATTTT
NA	TRBV4-1	TRBD2	TRBJ2-3	CASSPSLAGGGRFVIDTQYF	TGCGCCAGCAGCCCCTCGTTGGCGGGAGGAGGTAGATTTGTCATAGATACGCAGTATTTT
NA	TRBV5-1	TRBD2	TRBJ2-7	CASGPAGGWEQYF	TGCGCCAGCGGTCCCGCGGGGGGCTGGGAGCAGTACTTC
NA	TRBV10-2	NA	TRBJ1-1	CASSEYIWGDTEAFF	TGCGCCAGCAGTGAATATATCTGGGGGGACACTGAAGCTTTCTTT
NA	TRBV12-5	TRBD2	TRBJ2-5	CASGPLPKRDHPGTQYF	TGTGCTAGTGGTCCCCTCCCGAAGCGGGACCACCCGGGGACCCAGTACTTC
once	TRBV23-1	TRBD2	TRBJ2-5	CASSQSGTSGIQETQYF	TGCGCCAGCAGTCAATCCGGGACTAGCGGGATACAAGAGACCCAGTACTTC
NA	TRBV5-1	NA	TRBJ1-5	CASSFGGNSNQPQHF	TGCGCCAGCAGCTTTGGCGGAAATAGCAATCAGCCCCAGCATTTT
NA	TRBV18	TRBD1	TRBJ1-1	CASSRQGAVKNTEAFF	TGTGCCAGCTCACGACAGGGGGCCGTGAAGAACACTGAAGCTTTCTTT
NA	TRBV18	NA	TRBJ2-5	CASSPGSGQETQYF	TGTGCCAGCTCACCTGGGTCGGGCCAAGAGACCCAGTACTTC
NA	TRBV15	NA	TRBJ1-1	CATSREGRYYTEAFF	TGTGCCACCAGCAGAGAAGGGCGGTACTACACTGAAGCTTTCTTT
NA	TRBV11-2	TRBD2	TRBJ2-3	CASSVLAGGADTQYF	TGTGCCAGCAGCGTACTAGCGGGAGGGGCAGATACGCAGTATTTT
NA	TRBV11-2	NA	TRBJ2-3	CASSLSGTDTQYF	TGTGCCAGCAGCTTAAGTGGCACAGATACGCAGTATTTT
NA	TRBV18	NA	TRBJ1-5	CASSPADSNQPQHF	TGTGCCAGCTCACCAGCAGATAGCAATCAGCCCCAGCATTTT
NA	TRBV9	NA	TRBJ1-1	CASSVGGVGDTEAFF	TGTGCCAGCAGCGTAGGCGGGGTGGGAGACACTGAAGCTTTCTTT
NA	TRBV7-8	TRBD2	TRBJ2-4	CASSLEGGTRKNIQYF	TGTGCCAGCAGCTTAGAAGGGGGGACTAGAAAAAACATTCAGTACTTC
once	TRBV29-1	TRBD2	TRBJ2-7	CSVGDLAGAQYF	TGCAGCGTTGGTGACCTAGCGGGAGCGCAGTACTTC
NA	TRBV7-9	NA	TRBJ2-5	CASSFQETQYF	TGTGCCAGCAGCTTCCAAGAGACCCAGTACTTC
once	TRBV28	TRBD1	TRBJ2-5	CASSLPGGTQETQYF	TGTGCCAGCAGTTTGCCAGGGGGAACCCAAGAGACCCAGTACTTC
NA	TRBV4-1	NA	TRBJ1-6	CASSPEGGGNSPLHF	TGCGCCAGCAGTCCCGAAGGGGGAGGCAATTCACCCCTCCACTTT
NA	TRBV15	NA	TRBJ2-7	CATSREWSYEQYF	TGTGCCACCAGCAGAGAGTGGAGCTACGAGCAGTACTTC
NA	TRBV9	NA	TRBJ1-2	CASSVGGTSEVYGYTF	TGTGCCAGCAGCGTAGGGGGAACCTCAGAGGTCTATGGCTACACCTTC
NA	TRBV5-8	NA	TRBJ2-3	CASSLSRATDTQYF	TGTGCCAGCAGCTTATCCCGCGCCACAGATACGCAGTATTTT
NA	TRBV7-9	NA	TRBJ1-1	CASSLAQGLNTEAFF	TGTGCCAGCAGCTTAGCGCAGGGGTTGAACACTGAAGCTTTCTTT
NA	TRBV11-2	TRBD1	TRBJ2-3	CASSPVGTGAQYF	TGTGCCAGCAGTCCGGTCGGGACAGGGGCGCAGTATTTT
NA	TRBV19	TRBD1	TRBJ2-3	CASKDRVTDTQYF	TGTGCCAGCAAAGACAGGGTCACAGATACGCAGTATTTT
NA	TRBV7-8	NA	TRBJ1-5	CASSLGATVLDQPQHF	TGTGCCAGCAGTCTAGGGGCCACAGTCTTAGATCAGCCCCAGCATTTT
once	TRBV5-1	NA	TRBJ1-6	CASSPNGINILGGNSPLHF	TGCGCCAGCAGCCCAAACGGGATCAATATTTTAGGGGGGAATTCACCCCTCCACTTT
NA	TRBV28	TRBD1	TRBJ1-4	CASSITGGQEKLFF	TGTGCCAGCAGTATAACAGGGGGCCAAGAAAAACTGTTTTTT
NA	TRBV5-1	TRBD1	TRBJ1-2	CASSFGPGTGSSDGYTF	TGCGCCAGCAGCTTTGGACCAGGGACAGGGTCGTCGGATGGCTACACCTTC
once	TRBV6-6	NA	TRBJ1-2	CASRLQVSLSYTF	TGTGCCAGCAGACTACAGGTGTCTCTATCCTACACCTTC
NA	TRBV30	TRBD2	TRBJ2-3	CARSGSGADTQYF	TGTGCCCGGAGCGGGAGTGGGGCAGATACGCAGTATTTT
NA	TRBV19	NA	TRBJ1-5	CASSMGQTSNQPQHF	TGTGCCAGTAGTATGGGGCAGACTAGCAATCAGCCCCAGCATTTT
once	TRBV5-4	TRBD2	TRBJ2-5	CASSLESSGGRETQYF	TGTGCCAGCAGCTTGGAGAGTAGCGGGGGGCGGGAGACCCAGTACTTC